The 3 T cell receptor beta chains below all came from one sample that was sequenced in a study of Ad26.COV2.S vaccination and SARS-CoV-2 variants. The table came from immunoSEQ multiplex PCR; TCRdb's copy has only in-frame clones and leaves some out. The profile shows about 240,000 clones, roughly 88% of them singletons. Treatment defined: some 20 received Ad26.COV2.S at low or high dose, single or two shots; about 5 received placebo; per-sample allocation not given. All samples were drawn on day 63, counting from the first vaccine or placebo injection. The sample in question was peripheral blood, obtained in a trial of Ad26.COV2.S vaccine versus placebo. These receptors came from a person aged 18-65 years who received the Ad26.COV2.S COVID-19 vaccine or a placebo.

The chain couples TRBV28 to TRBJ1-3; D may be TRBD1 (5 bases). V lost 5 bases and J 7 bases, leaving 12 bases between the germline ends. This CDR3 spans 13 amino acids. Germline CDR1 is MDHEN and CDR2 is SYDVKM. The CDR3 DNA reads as TGTGCCAGCAGTCTCCAGGGAGGGAACACCATATATTTT. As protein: CASSLQGGNTIYF. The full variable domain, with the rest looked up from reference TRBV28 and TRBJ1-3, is DVKVTQSSRYLVKRTGEKVFLECVQDMDHENMFWYRQDPGLGLRLIYFSYDVKMKEKGDIPEGYSVSREKKERFSLILESASTNQTSMYLCASSLQGGNTIYFGEGSWLTVV.

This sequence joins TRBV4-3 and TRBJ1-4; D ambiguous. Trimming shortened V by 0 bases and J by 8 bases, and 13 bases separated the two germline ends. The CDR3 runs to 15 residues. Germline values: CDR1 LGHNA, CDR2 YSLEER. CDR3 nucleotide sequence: TGCGCCAGCAGCCAAGATCGGGAGCCATCCGAAAAACTGTTTTTT. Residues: CASSQDREPSEKLFF.

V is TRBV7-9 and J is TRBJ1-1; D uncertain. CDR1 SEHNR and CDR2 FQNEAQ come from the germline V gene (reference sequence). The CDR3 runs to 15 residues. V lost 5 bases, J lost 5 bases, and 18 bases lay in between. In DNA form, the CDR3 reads TGTGCCAGCAGCAGACCGGGGAGAAGATTAACTGAAGCTTTCTTT. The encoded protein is CASSRPGRRLTEAFF.